Presented here are 32 T cell receptor beta chains from one specimen sequenced in a study of PD-L1 blockade in urothelial cancer. Sequenced by immunoSEQ multiplex PCR; TCRdb stores in-frame clones only, minus some. The sample has more than 50,000 clones; around 81% are singletons. Specified time point: pretreatment peripheral blood. The source was PBMCs, collected around atezolizumab (anti-PD-L1) treatment. Receptors originate from a man aged 70 or older with urothelial cancer.

The J gene is TRBJ2-1, the V gene TRBV12-5, with a weak D call TRBD2 (6 bases). The CDR3 extends over 12 amino acids. Trimming took off 9 bases at V and 4 bases at J, with 10 bases between the two ends. Germline lookup yields CDR1 LGHNT and CDR2 FRNRAP. The CDR3 here is CASGGGYNEQFF. The CDR3 bases are TGTGCTAGCGGTGGAGGGTACAATGAGCAGTTCTTC.

This rearrangement joins TRBV5-1 to TRBJ2-2; D is uncertain. CDR1 is SGHRS and CDR2 is YFSETQ in the germline V gene. V dropped 0 bases and J dropped 1 base, with 7 bases sitting between them. The CDR3 contains 15 residues. In DNA, the CDR3 is TGCGCCAGCAGCTTGGCCAGGCGGAACACCGGGGAGCTGTTTTTT. Translating gives CASSLARRNTGELFF.

This clone is a singleton in its sample. The gene calls are TRBV6-5 and TRBJ1-4; D not certain. The CDR3 runs to 14 residues. Germline lookup yields CDR1 MNHEY and CDR2 SVGAGI. V was trimmed by 6 bases and J by 3 bases, leaving 11 bases between them. The CDR3 loop reads CASRPGGSNEKLFF. CDR3 nucleotide sequence: TGTGCCAGCAGGCCCGGCGGGTCTAATGAAAAACTGTTTTTT.

The chain links TRBV2 to TRBJ2-6, with 9 bases lining up with TRBD1. There are 16 residues in the CDR3. V gave up 8 bases and J gave up 1 base; unmatched junction bases: 6. Germline assignment: CDR1 SNHLY and CDR2 FYNNEI. CDR3 amino acids: CASGDREGSGANVLTF. As DNA, the CDR3 is TGTGCCAGCGGGGACAGGGAAGGGTCTGGGGCCAACGTCCTGACTTTC. The full variable domain, with the rest looked up from reference TRBV2 and TRBJ2-6, is EPEVTQTPSHQVTQMGQEVILRCVPISNHLYFYWYRQILGQKVEFLVSFYNNEISEKSEIFDDQFSVERPDGSNFTLKIRSTKLEDSAMYFCASGDREGSGANVLTFGAGSRLTVL.

CDR3: CASSPPSGRYEQYF. Written as DNA, the CDR3 is TGTGCCAGCTCACCACCGTCAGGGAGGTACGAGCAGTACTTC. The chain links TRBV18 to TRBJ2-7, with D tentatively TRBD2 (6 bases). Germline V gene data show CDR1 as KGHSH and CDR2 as LQKENI. Deletions cut 0 bases from V and 4 bases from J, with 10 bases between. The CDR3 contains 14 residues. Full variable domain (remainder filled in from reference TRBV18 and TRBJ2-7): NAGVMQNPRHLVRRRGQEARLRCSPMKGHSHVYWYRQLPEEGLKFMVYLQKENIIDESGMPKERFSAEFPKEGPSILRIQQVVRGDSAAYFCASSPPSGRYEQYFGPGTRLTVT.

This rearrangement joins TRBV10-3 to TRBJ2-1; D unclear. V was pared by 3 bases and J by 0 bases, with 9 bases between. In germline, CDR1 is ENHRY, CDR2 SYGVKD. This CDR3 has 15 amino acids. In DNA form, the CDR3 reads TGTGCCATCAGTGATTATAAGAGCTCCTACAATGAGCAGTTCTTC. Encoded protein: CAISDYKSSYNEQFF.

The J gene is TRBJ2-1, the V gene TRBV5-4; 10 bases fit TRBD1. J lost 3 bases, V lost 0 bases, and 0 bases had no gene match. Germline CDR1 and CDR2: SGHNT and YYREEE (reference sequence). The CDR3 is 15 amino acids. The CDR3 nucleotides are TGTGCCAGCAGCTTGGGGACAGGGGGCTACAATGAGCAGTTCTTC. Translating gives CASSLGTGGYNEQFF.

The J gene is TRBJ2-7, the V gene TRBV7-2; the match to TRBD2 covers 12 bases. Trimming took 6 bases from V and 5 from J; bases not matched to a gene: 8. The CDR3 length is 15 residues. CDR1 is SGHTA, CDR2 FQGNSA, per germline. For the CDR3, the DNA is TGTGCCAGCAGTCTAGCGGGAGGGAGGATCCACGAGCAGTACTTC. This codes for CASSLAGGRIHEQYF.

This chain connects TRBV7-2 to TRBJ2-1, with TRBD2 as a possible D gene (5 bases). The germline gives CDR1 SGHTA, CDR2 FQGNSA. CDR3 length: 13 amino acids. V lost 5 bases and J lost 6, with 11 bases in between. CDR3 sequence reads: CASSMRSGNEQFF. The CDR3 DNA sequence: TGTGCCAGCAGCATGCGGAGCGGCAATGAGCAGTTCTTC. Supplemented by reference TRBV7-2 and TRBJ2-1, the full variable domain reads GAGVSQSPSNKVTEKGKDVELRCDPISGHTALYWYRQSLGQGLEFLIYFQGNSAPDKSGLPSDRFSAERTGGSVSTLTIQRTQQEDSAVYLCASSMRSGNEQFFGPGTRLTVL.

This chain links TRBV11-2 with TRBJ1-2; TRBD1 might be the D (6 bases). Trimming pared 4 bases from V and 5 bases from J, leaving 8 bases between. The CDR3 spans 12 residues. Germline V gives CDR1 SGHAT, CDR2 FQNNGV. Here the CDR3 reads CASSSQGYGYTF. The CDR3 DNA follows: TGTGCCAGCAGCTCCCAGGGGTATGGCTACACCTTC.

The chain has TRBV19 and TRBJ2-7; D is unresolved. V gave up 5 bases and J gave up 0 bases, with 8 bases separating them. The CDR3 length is 13 residues. Germline assignment: CDR1 LNHDA and CDR2 SQIVND (reference sequence). CDR3 nucleotide sequence: TGTGCCAGTAGTCTCTCTAGCTCCTACGAGCAGTACTTC. Amino acids: CASSLSSSYEQYF. The full variable domain, rest sourced from reference TRBV19 and TRBJ2-7, is DGGITQSPKYLFRKEGQNVTLSCEQNLNHDAMYWYRQDPGQGLRLIYYSQIVNDFQKGDIAEGYSVSREKKESFPLTVTSAQKNPTAFYLCASSLSSSYEQYFGPGTRLTVT.

This clone was seen a handful of times. The V and J genes are TRBV30 and TRBJ1-1, with a tentative D call TRBD1 (6 bases). The CDR3 is made up of 12 amino acids. With 5 bases removed from V and 11 bases from J, the gap between germline ends came to 18 bases. Germline V gene data show CDR1 as GTSNPN and CDR2 as SVGIG (reference sequence). The CDR3 DNA reads as TGTGCCTGGGGCCCTGACAGGCGTAAGGCTTTCTTT. It yields the protein CAWGPDRRKAFF.

This clone was seen once. V is TRBV19 and J is TRBJ2-1, with a tentative D call TRBD1 (6 bases). The CDR3 is made up of 13 amino acids. The germline V and J ends were trimmed by 3 bases and 6 bases, with 9 bases remaining between them. Germline CDR1 is LNHDA and CDR2 is SQIVND (reference sequence). DNA of the CDR3: TGTGCCAGTAGTATCCGGACAGTCAATGAGCAGTTCTTC. It yields the protein CASSIRTVNEQFF.

The chain is built from TRBV6-5 and TRBJ2-1, with D maybe TRBD2 (6 bases). Germline CDR1 is MNHEY and CDR2 is SVGAGI. Trimming left V 1 base short and J 3 bases short, with 13 bases between. This CDR3 has 16 residues. The CDR3 coding sequence is TGTGCCAGCAGTTACTTGGCTAGCGTGGACTACAATGAGCAGTTCTTC. Protein sequence: CASSYLASVDYNEQFF.

The chain joins TRBV5-5 to TRBJ2-3; perhaps TRBD1 as D (5 bases). The CDR3 runs to 16 residues. Germline lookup yields CDR1 SGHKS and CDR2 YYEKEE (reference sequence). The V end was cut by 0 bases, the J end by 3 bases, with 14 bases between. CDR3 sequence: CASSLVGRQGTDTQYF. For the CDR3, the DNA is TGTGCCAGCAGCTTGGTCGGGCGGCAGGGAACAGATACGCAGTATTTT.

The chain links TRBV7-9 to TRBJ2-5; weak D call: TRBD2 (7 bases). The germline V gene has CDR1 SEHNR and CDR2 FQNEAQ (reference sequence). V dropped 8 bases and J dropped 3 bases, with 22 bases sitting between them. This CDR3 is built from 16 residues. In DNA, the CDR3 is TGTGCCAGCCCCGGTAGGGGGAGGGCCCTAGAAGAGACCCAGTACTTC. This codes for CASPGRGRALEETQYF.

This clone was found once. The chain combines TRBV2 with TRBJ1-2; TRBD1 aligns across 8 bases. Germline-derived CDR1 and CDR2 are SNHLY and FYNNEI. V trimming: 3 bases; J trimming: 4 bases; junction bases outside the gene matches: 7. The CDR3 totals 15 residues. The DNA for the CDR3 is TGTGCCAGCAGTGACAGGGACAGGAGTAGCTATGGCTACACCTTC. It codes for CASSDRDRSSYGYTF. Drawing the rest from reference TRBV2 and TRBJ1-2, the complete variable domain is EPEVTQTPSHQVTQMGQEVILRCVPISNHLYFYWYRQILGQKVEFLVSFYNNEISEKSEIFDDQFSVERPDGSNFTLKIRSTKLEDSAMYFCASSDRDRSSYGYTFGSGTRLTVV.

This chain joins TRBV30 and TRBJ2-2, with D perhaps matching TRBD2 (7 bases). This CDR3 has 14 residues. Trimming took off 8 bases at V and 0 bases at J, with 13 bases between the two ends. Germline V CDR1 and CDR2: GTSNPN, SVGIG (reference sequence). The CDR3 DNA reads TGTGCCCAGGGGCGGGAGACGAACACCGGGGAGCTGTTTTTT. Translating gives CAQGRETNTGELFF.

This clone was seen a single time. CDR3 DNA: TGTGCCACCGGATTAGCGCCTAGCATGGGTACGCAGTATTTT. This gives the protein CATGLAPSMGTQYF. V and J are TRBV15 and TRBJ2-3; D is perhaps TRBD2 (5 bases). The V and J ends lost 8 bases and 8 bases respectively, with 20 bases between them. Looked up from germline, CDR1 is LNHNV and CDR2 is YYDKDF (reference sequence). The CDR3 runs to 14 residues.

The chain joins TRBV6-5 to TRBJ1-2; TRBD1 aligns across 11 bases. With 2 bases clipped from V and 7 bases from J, the junction kept 3 bases outside the gene matches. Germline CDR1 and CDR2: MNHEY and SVGAGI. The length of the CDR3 is 14 residues. For the CDR3, the DNA is TGTGCCAGCAGTTACGGGGACAGGGGGATTGGCTACACCTTC. The encoded protein is CASSYGDRGIGYTF.

Only a few counts were recorded for this clone. The V and J genes are TRBV7-9 and TRBJ1-4; 9 nucleotides match TRBD1. Per germline, CDR1 SEHNR and CDR2 FQNEAQ (reference sequence). Losses at the gene ends were 5 bases for V and 7 bases for J; bases not matched to a gene: 11. CDR3 length: 16 amino acids. CDR3 protein: CASSPTLTGGGEKLFF. The DNA of the CDR3 is TGTGCCAGCAGCCCCACCCTGACAGGGGGAGGTGAAAAACTGTTTTTT.

The V and J genes are TRBV28 and TRBJ2-3, with 14 bases lining up with TRBD2. The CDR3 consists of 19 residues. With V trimmed by 1 base and J by 0 bases, 6 bases remained unmatched. Germline V gene data show CDR1 as MDHEN and CDR2 as SYDVKM. CDR3 nucleotides: TGTGCCAGCAGTTTATACGGGACTAGCGGGAGTGATAGCACAGATACGCAGTATTTT. As protein: CASSLYGTSGSDSTDTQYF. Based on the CDR3 plus reference TRBV28 and TRBJ2-3, the full variable domain is DVKVTQSSRYLVKRTGEKVFLECVQDMDHENMFWYRQDPGLGLRLIYFSYDVKMKEKGDIPEGYSVSREKKERFSLILESASTNQTSMYLCASSLYGTSGSDSTDTQYFGPGTRLTVL.

V usage is TRBV5-1 and J usage is TRBJ1-1; weak D call: TRBD1 (6 bases). The CDR3 runs to 15 residues. The germline V gene has CDR1 SGHRS and CDR2 YFSETQ. Trimming removed 1 base at V and 4 bases at J, with 14 bases between. The CDR3 region is CASSLLGGLVTEAFF. The CDR3 DNA reads TGCGCCAGCAGCTTGTTGGGGGGGCTGGTCACTGAAGCTTTCTTT.

The chain links TRBV21-1 to TRBJ2-1; the D call in the table, TRBD1, was not verified against the DNA. TRBV21-1 is a known pseudogene. The CDR3 runs to 14 residues. As DNA, the CDR3 is TGTGCCAGCAGGGGACAGATCAATTACAATGAGCAGTTCTTC. Translating it yields CASRGQINYNEQFF.

The chain joins TRBV11-1 to TRBJ2-2, with D hard to call. The CDR3 runs 16 residues. Germline loops: CDR1 SGHAT, CDR2 FQDESV (reference sequence). V was trimmed by 6 bases and J by 0 bases, leaving 14 bases between them. CDR3 sequence reads: CASRTNGASNTGELFF. The CDR3 DNA follows: TGTGCCAGCAGGACAAACGGTGCGTCGAACACCGGGGAGCTGTTTTTT. Full variable domain (remainder filled in from reference TRBV11-1 and TRBJ2-2): EAEVAQSPRYKITEKSQAVAFWCDPISGHATLYWYRQILGQGPELLVQFQDESVVDDSQLPKDRFSAERLKGVDSTLKIQPAELGDSAMYLCASRTNGASNTGELFFGEGSRLTVL.

The V call is TRBV30, the J call TRBJ1-2, with D perhaps matching TRBD1 (5 bases). CDR1 GTSNPN and CDR2 SVGIG come from the germline V gene (reference sequence). This CDR3 has 12 amino acids. V dropped 0 bases and J dropped 6 bases, with 8 bases sitting between them. This CDR3 reads CAWSVPGNGYTF. The CDR3 DNA reads as TGTGCCTGGAGTGTCCCAGGGAATGGCTACACCTTC.

The chain carries TRBV11-3 and TRBJ2-5, with D perhaps TRBD1 (6 bases). This CDR3 spans 16 amino acids. V gave up 5 bases and J gave up 5 bases, with 21 bases separating them. The germline V gene has CDR1 SGHNT and CDR2 YENEEA. The CDR3 sequence: CASSRRGSRAGETQYF. In DNA form, the CDR3 reads TGTGCCAGCAGCCGAAGGGGGTCGAGGGCCGGTGAGACCCAGTACTTC.

The chain employs TRBV6-1 and TRBJ2-1, with 9 bases that match TRBD2. Losses at the gene ends were 2 bases for V and 5 bases for J; bases not matched to a gene: 7. CDR1 and CDR2 from the germline V gene are MNHNS and SASEGT. The CDR3 totals 16 residues. For the CDR3, the DNA is TGTGCCAGCAGTGAACGGCTAGCGGGATACAACAATGAGCAGTTCTTC. Amino acid sequence: CASSERLAGYNNEQFF.

This clone appeared a single time. The V and J genes are TRBV30 and TRBJ2-7; D unclear. CDR1 is GTSNPN, CDR2 SVGIG, per germline (reference sequence). This CDR3 contains 16 residues. The V gene lost 0 bases and the J gene lost 0 bases, with 15 bases spanning the gap. This CDR3 reads CAWSVRPGQSSYEQYF. The CDR3 DNA reads as TGTGCCTGGAGTGTACGACCGGGTCAGAGCTCCTACGAGCAGTACTTC.

The chain recombines TRBV4-1 with TRBJ1-1; perhaps TRBD1 as D (5 bases). V was clipped by 2 bases and J by 5 bases, with 12 bases between them. The length of the CDR3 is 14 residues. From germline, CDR1 is MGHRA and CDR2 YSYEKL. The CDR3 DNA reads TGCGCCAGCAGCCAACCCCGTAGGGGAACTGAAGCTTTCTTT. Protein: CASSQPRRGTEAFF.

The chain joins TRBV7-9 to TRBJ2-1; possible D gene TRBD2, 6 bases. From germline, CDR1 is SEHNR and CDR2 FQNEAQ (reference sequence). V was cut by 5 bases and J by 0 bases, with 14 bases left in between. This CDR3 comprises 16 residues. CDR3 coding DNA: TGTGCCAGCAGCCCTCCGGGGGTGAGCTCCTACAATGAGCAGTTCTTC. Translated: CASSPPGVSSYNEQFF.

This clone was seen just once. V gene TRBV6-1 combines with J gene TRBJ2-1; 11 bases line up with TRBD2. The junction had 6 bases not matched to a gene; V was cut back by 2 bases and J by 3 bases. The CDR3 covers 17 residues. Germline CDR1 MNHNS, CDR2 SASEGT. Here the CDR3 DNA reads TGTGCCAGCAGTGAATTTTTGGGACTAGCGGACTACAATGAGCAGTTCTTC. It specifies CASSEFLGLADYNEQFF.